This is a list of T cell receptor beta chains from one sample in a study of T cell changes during pregnancy in multiple sclerosis. Profiled with immunoSEQ multiplex PCR; TCRdb holds only in-frame clones, not every one. There are tens of thousands of clones in the sample; around 92% occur only once, and around 0.56% lies in the top ten. The sequencing here drew on CD4+ T cells from peripheral blood mononuclear cells, taken after pregnancy. The source of these receptors is a female donor with multiple sclerosis, enrolled in a pregnancy study. The CDR3 runs from the conserved cysteine through the conserved F or W. D genes are given only for firm matches. Clone size is not always given. Where it is, it says once, few, many or a class for expanded clones.

clone size	V gene	D gene	J gene	CDR3 DNA	CDR3 protein
-	TRBV18	-	TRBJ2-5	TGTGCCAGCTCACCATCCAGGGGCCAAGAGACCCAGTACTTC	CASSPSRGQETQYF
-	TRBV5-1	-	TRBJ2-7	TGCGCCAGCAGCTTGGCCAGTGGCGAGCAGTACTTC	CASSLASGEQYF
-	TRBV11-2	TRBD2	TRBJ2-7	TGTGCCAGCAGCTTAGGGGAAAAGGGACTAGCGGCAACCTACGAGCAGTACTTC	CASSLGEKGLAATYEQYF
-	TRBV9	-	TRBJ2-1	TGTGCCAGCAGCACAGGGTCAGACTCCTACAATGAGCAGTTCTTC	CASSTGSDSYNEQFF
-	TRBV15	-	TRBJ2-5	TGTGCCACCAGCAGAGATCGCAGGGTCGGCTGGACCCAGTACTTC	CATSRDRRVGWTQYF
-	TRBV2	-	TRBJ2-7	TGTGCCAGCGGACCTACAGGGAACGAGCAGTACTTC	CASGPTGNEQYF
few	TRBV4-1	-	TRBJ1-1	TGCGCCAGCAGCCAATTGGACAGCAACACTGAAGCTTTCTTT	CASSQLDSNTEAFF
-	TRBV5-1	-	TRBJ2-7	TGCGCCAGCAGCTTGCTGGGCGACTACGAGCAGTACTTC	CASSLLGDYEQYF
-	TRBV7-2	-	TRBJ1-1	TGTGCCAGCAGCTTAGACAGGGCTGAAGCTTTCTTT	CASSLDRAEAFF
-	TRBV7-2	-	TRBJ1-2	TGTGCCAGCAGCTTAGTGGCAGATAACTATGGCTACACCTTC	CASSLVADNYGYTF
-	TRBV18	TRBD1	TRBJ2-3	TGTGCCAGCTCGCTCGACAGGGGGCAGTCAGATACGCAGTATTTT	CASSLDRGQSDTQYF
once	TRBV5-8	-	TRBJ2-7	TGTGCCAGCAGCTTGGGCCCCGCAGGTTACGAGCAGTACTTC	CASSLGPAGYEQYF
-	TRBV2	-	TRBJ1-1	TGTGCCAGCAGTGGCGCGGGGCCCGGAGCTTTCTTT	CASSGAGPGAFF
-	TRBV6-1	TRBD1	TRBJ1-2	TGTGCCAGCAGAGCTGCACCAGGGGGGAGCTATGGCTACACCTTC	CASRAAPGGSYGYTF
-	TRBV11-2	TRBD2	TRBJ2-1	TGTGCCAGCAGCTCAACCGGGACTAGAACGTTCTTC	CASSSTGTRTFF
once	TRBV6-6	TRBD1	TRBJ2-7	TGTGCCAGCAGTAACCGGGACAGAATCTCCTACGAGCAGTACTTC	CASSNRDRISYEQYF
-	TRBV28	-	TRBJ2-1	TGTGCCAGCAGTCGCTATTACAATGAGCAGTTCTTC	CASSRYYNEQFF
-	TRBV5-6	TRBD2	TRBJ2-5	TGTGCCAGCAGCCCCCGGACTAGCGGAAAAGAGACCCAGTACTTC	CASSPRTSGKETQYF
-	TRBV7-6	TRBD1	TRBJ2-6	TGTGCCAGCAGCCAACGGACAGGGAGGAGAACCTCTGGGGCCAACGTCCTGACTTTC	CASSQRTGRRTSGANVLTF
-	TRBV4-3	-	TRBJ2-2	TGCGCCAGCAGCCAAGATCCGGGTAGCGGGAACACCGGGGAGCTGTTTTTT	CASSQDPGSGNTGELFF
-	TRBV6-6	-	TRBJ1-5	TGTGCCAGCTCAGACCCGGGGATAATAGATCAGCCCCAGCATTTT	CASSDPGIIDQPQHF
-	TRBV4-3	TRBD1	TRBJ2-2	TGCGCCAGCAGCCAAGACTCCGGGACAGGGCCCACCGGGGAGCTGTTTTTT	CASSQDSGTGPTGELFF
few	TRBV6-5	TRBD1	TRBJ1-3	TGTGCCAGCAGTAAAGGACAGGGAACTGGAAACACCATATATTTT	CASSKGQGTGNTIYF
-	TRBV2	-	TRBJ2-3	TGTGCCAGCAGTGAAACGGGAAGTAGCACAGATACGCAGTATTTT	CASSETGSSTDTQYF
-	TRBV2	TRBD1	TRBJ1-1	TGTGCCACCATCATTAGGGGGCCCCAGGGCACTGAAGCTTTCTTT	CATIIRGPQGTEAFF
-	TRBV7-2	-	TRBJ2-1	TGTGCCAGCAGCCCCAGATCGGGGGAATCCGAGCAGTTCTTC	CASSPRSGESEQFF
-	TRBV5-1	TRBD1	TRBJ1-4	TGCGCCAGCAGCTTGGTAGGGGGCACTGAAAAACTGTTTTTT	CASSLVGGTEKLFF
-	TRBV6-6	TRBD1	TRBJ2-7	TGTGCCAGCAGCCGGACAGGGAACTCCTACGAGCAGTACTTC	CASSRTGNSYEQYF
few	TRBV10-3	TRBD1	TRBJ2-1	TGTGCCATCAGTGAGCCAGGACAGGGGATGAATGAGCAGTTCTTC	CAISEPGQGMNEQFF
-	TRBV28	TRBD2	TRBJ2-5	TGTGCCAGCAGTTTAAGCGGGAGCCAAGAGACCCAGTACTTC	CASSLSGSQETQYF
-	TRBV18	-	TRBJ2-3	TGTGCCAGCTCACAGAATTCCGCGGCGGGGCAAACAGATACGCAGTATTTT	CASSQNSAAGQTDTQYF
-	TRBV19	-	TRBJ2-2	TGTGCCAGTAGTATCTCTGGACAGACCCCCACCGGGGAGCTGTTTTTT	CASSISGQTPTGELFF
-	TRBV14	-	TRBJ2-3	TGTGCCAGCAGCCAAGGCGAGGGTACGCAGTATTTT	CASSQGEGTQYF
-	TRBV5-3	-	TRBJ2-2	TGTGCCAGAAGCAACCACCAGGGGTTCTATCCGAACACCGGGGAGCTGTTTTTT	CARSNHQGFYPNTGELFF
-	TRBV9	TRBD1	TRBJ2-5	TGTGCCAGCAGCGTAGCAGGGGGTACGACGGGGGAGACCCAGTACTTC	CASSVAGGTTGETQYF
-	TRBV28	TRBD1	TRBJ1-5	TGTGCCAGCAGTCATACCGGGACAGGGGGGGGCCAGCCCCAGCATTTT	CASSHTGTGGGQPQHF
-	TRBV5-8	-	TRBJ2-7	TGTGCCAGCATCCCTCTAGTGCGCTCCTACGAGCAGTACTTC	CASIPLVRSYEQYF
-	TRBV28	TRBD1	TRBJ2-7	TGTGCCAGCAGTTACAAGATCGGGACAGGGGGCAACTACGAGCAGTACTTC	CASSYKIGTGGNYEQYF
-	TRBV12-5	TRBD1	TRBJ1-2	TGTGCTAGTGGTTCGGTACGGGGGACAGTGCACTATGGCTACACCTTC	CASGSVRGTVHYGYTF
-	TRBV19	-	TRBJ2-4	TGTGCCAGTAGTCCTGGGGCGGGGGCCGCCAAAAACATTCAGTACTTC	CASSPGAGAAKNIQYF
-	TRBV5-1	-	TRBJ2-2	TGCGCCAGCAGCTCAGGGGGGACGATTTCTTCTGGGGAGCTGTTTTTT	CASSSGGTISSGELFF
-	TRBV19	TRBD2	TRBJ2-1	TGTGCCAGTAGCTCCGGGACTATTTTCGACAATGAGCAGTTCTTC	CASSSGTIFDNEQFF
-	TRBV11-3	-	TRBJ2-6	TGTGCCAGCAGCTTAGATTCAGGGTCTGGGGCCAACGTCCTGACTTTC	CASSLDSGSGANVLTF
-	TRBV15	-	TRBJ2-3	TGTGCCACCAGCAGAGATCCGGGGGGCAGTCGGGCAGATACGCAGTATTTT	CATSRDPGGSRADTQYF
-	TRBV30	TRBD2	TRBJ2-1	TGTGCCTGGAGTGTAGGGACTAGCGGGAGGAATGAGCAGTTCTTC	CAWSVGTSGRNEQFF
-	TRBV20-1	TRBD2	TRBJ2-1	TGCAGTGTATATAGCGGGAGGCCGTTCTTC	CSVYSGRPFF
few	TRBV6-5	-	TRBJ1-1	TGTGCCAGCAGTACGGACAGCGCTCTGAACACTGAAGCTTTCTTT	CASSTDSALNTEAFF
-	TRBV29-1	TRBD1	TRBJ1-1	TGCAGCGTTGATCAGGGGGCTGGGACTGAAGCTTTCTTT	CSVDQGAGTEAFF
few	TRBV6-6	TRBD1	TRBJ2-5	TGTGCCAGCAGTTATGACAGGGGGGGGTCTGGGACCCAGTACTTC	CASSYDRGGSGTQYF
-	TRBV5-1	-	TRBJ2-6	TGCGCCAGCAGCTTGTTCGGACAAATCTCTGGGGCCAACGTCCTGACTTTC	CASSLFGQISGANVLTF
-	TRBV4-1	-	TRBJ1-4	TGCGCCAGCAGCCAAGATCCAGGCCCCGAAAAACTGTTTTTT	CASSQDPGPEKLFF
-	TRBV7-2	-	TRBJ1-1	TGTGCCAGCAGACCCAGGTATGAAGCTTTCTTT	CASRPRYEAFF
-	TRBV28	TRBD2	TRBJ2-1	TGTGCCAGCAGACCCCTACGGGCGGGAGGAAATTCCTACAATGAGCAGTTCTTC	CASRPLRAGGNSYNEQFF
-	TRBV5-1	-	TRBJ2-5	TGCGCCAGCAGCTTGGGCCGGTACCAAGAGACCCAGTACTTC	CASSLGRYQETQYF
-	TRBV7-2	TRBD2	TRBJ2-3	TGTGCCAGCAGCTTAACGGCGGGAGGGCCTCAAGATACGCAGTATTTT	CASSLTAGGPQDTQYF
-	TRBV25-1	TRBD1	TRBJ2-5	TGTGCCAGCAGTGAATTGGGACAGTTACAAGAGACCCAGTACTTC	CASSELGQLQETQYF
-	TRBV6-5	-	TRBJ1-1	TGTGCCAGCAGTTACTCAGCAGGGCGGACCACTGAAGCTTTCTTT	CASSYSAGRTTEAFF
-	TRBV11-2	-	TRBJ1-2	TGTGCCAGCAGCTTAGATCTCAAGGGGGGGAACTATGGCTACACCTTC	CASSLDLKGGNYGYTF
few	TRBV19	-	TRBJ2-5	TGTGCCAGTAGTCCGGGGTACGCAGAGACCCAGTACTTC	CASSPGYAETQYF
-	TRBV9	TRBD1	TRBJ1-6	TGTGCCAGCAGCCCCGGGACAGGGGGTAGGCCCCTCCACTTT	CASSPGTGGRPLHF